These T cell receptor beta chains were read from a single sample in a study of CD8+ T cells in alopecia areata. Clones were sequenced by immunoSEQ multiplex PCR, and TCRdb holds only the in-frame ones, with some missing. The repertoire holds around 190,000 clones, with approximately 60% as singletons. The specimen was CD4+ T cells sorted from blood, collected at week 4, from a patient treated with tofacitinib. The receptor set was obtained from a human donor with alopecia areata. The CDR3 runs from the conserved cysteine through the conserved F or W. Fields, in order: J gene, clone size, V gene, CDR3 length, D gene, CDR3 protein, CDR3 DNA. The D gene is left open where the match is weak. Rows may omit the clone size; those that give it use once, few, many or a size class.

j_gene: TRBJ2-3; abundance: NA; v_gene: TRBV29-1; len: 14; d_gene: NA; CDR3aa: CSVEGGLGTDTQYF; CDR3nt: TGCAGCGTTGAAGGTGGTCTCGGCACAGATACGCAGTATTTT
j_gene: TRBJ2-7; abundance: once; v_gene: TRBV6-6; len: 13; d_gene: NA; CDR3aa: CASSYVIRGEQYF; CDR3nt: TGTGCCAGCAGTTACGTGATCCGGGGGGAGCAGTACTTC
j_gene: TRBJ2-1; abundance: few; v_gene: TRBV29-1; len: 14; d_gene: NA; CDR3aa: CSVEGGWALDEQFF; CDR3nt: TGCAGCGTTGAAGGGGGATGGGCCTTGGATGAGCAGTTCTTC
j_gene: TRBJ2-7; abundance: NA; v_gene: TRBV6-6; len: 15; d_gene: TRBD1; CDR3aa: CASSPVPGQRYEQYF; CDR3nt: TGTGCCAGCAGTCCAGTCCCGGGACAGAGGTACGAGCAGTACTTC
j_gene: TRBJ1-2; abundance: few; v_gene: TRBV28; len: 12; d_gene: NA; CDR3aa: CASSLRRTSYTF; CDR3nt: TGTGCCAGCAGTTTACGGCGGACGAGCTACACCTTC
j_gene: TRBJ2-5; abundance: NA; v_gene: TRBV30; len: 10; d_gene: NA; CDR3aa: CAWSKETQYF; CDR3nt: TGTGCCTGGAGTAAGGAGACCCAGTACTTC
j_gene: TRBJ2-1; abundance: few; v_gene: TRBV29-1; len: 14; d_gene: TRBD1; CDR3aa: CSVEDRGTINEQFF; CDR3nt: TGCAGCGTTGAGGACAGGGGTACTATCAATGAGCAGTTCTTC
j_gene: TRBJ2-1; abundance: NA; v_gene: TRBV6-1; len: 17; d_gene: TRBD1; CDR3aa: CASSEALQGARYNEQFF; CDR3nt: TGTGCCAGCAGTGAAGCGCTTCAGGGGGCAAGATACAATGAGCAGTTCTTC
j_gene: TRBJ1-5; abundance: NA; v_gene: TRBV7-6; len: 14; d_gene: NA; CDR3aa: CASSVGGFNQPQHF; CDR3nt: TGTGCCAGCAGCGTAGGGGGGTTCAATCAGCCCCAGCATTTT
j_gene: TRBJ1-2; abundance: once; v_gene: TRBV4-3; len: 11; d_gene: NA; CDR3aa: CASSQEGDYTF; CDR3nt: TGCGCCAGCAGCCAAGAGGGGGACTACACCTTC
j_gene: TRBJ1-2; abundance: NA; v_gene: TRBV4-1; len: 15; d_gene: NA; CDR3aa: CASSQMGPFYYGYTF; CDR3nt: TGCGCCAGCAGCCAGATGGGACCGTTCTACTATGGCTACACCTTC
j_gene: TRBJ2-5; abundance: once; v_gene: TRBV28; len: 14; d_gene: NA; CDR3aa: CASSLATPAETQYF; CDR3nt: TGTGCCAGCAGTTTAGCGACCCCTGCGGAGACCCAGTACTTC
j_gene: TRBJ2-7; abundance: NA; v_gene: TRBV5-1; len: 17; d_gene: TRBD1; CDR3aa: CASSLSPYGTGGYEQYF; CDR3nt: TGCGCCAGCAGCTTGTCCCCCTATGGGACAGGAGGCTACGAGCAGTACTTC
j_gene: TRBJ2-2; abundance: few; v_gene: TRBV5-1; len: 15; d_gene: NA; CDR3aa: CASSFGSIGSGELFF; CDR3nt: TGCGCCAGCAGCTTCGGGTCCATCGGTTCCGGGGAGCTGTTTTTT
j_gene: TRBJ1-1; abundance: NA; v_gene: TRBV30; len: 13; d_gene: TRBD1; CDR3aa: CAWSVNTGAEAFF; CDR3nt: TGTGCCTGGAGTGTTAATACAGGGGCTGAAGCTTTCTTT
j_gene: TRBJ1-2; abundance: NA; v_gene: TRBV7-9; len: 14; d_gene: NA; CDR3aa: CASSSGGGDYGYTF; CDR3nt: TGTGCCAGCAGCTCCGGCGGGGGGGACTATGGCTACACCTTC
j_gene: TRBJ2-5; abundance: NA; v_gene: TRBV29-1; len: 13; d_gene: NA; CDR3aa: CSVRGSTKETQYF; CDR3nt: TGCAGCGTCCGAGGTTCTACAAAAGAGACCCAGTACTTC
j_gene: TRBJ2-3; abundance: NA; v_gene: TRBV18; len: 13; d_gene: NA; CDR3aa: CASSPPSTDTQYF; CDR3nt: TGTGCCAGCTCACCGCCTAGCACAGATACGCAGTATTTT
j_gene: TRBJ2-3; abundance: NA; v_gene: TRBV29-1; len: 15; d_gene: TRBD2; CDR3aa: CSVRTGLASTDTQYF; CDR3nt: TGCAGCGTTAGGACGGGACTAGCGAGCACAGATACGCAGTATTTT
j_gene: TRBJ1-2; abundance: few; v_gene: TRBV10-3; len: 12; d_gene: NA; CDR3aa: CAISESVIGYTF; CDR3nt: TGTGCCATCAGTGAGTCGGTTATCGGCTACACCTTC
j_gene: TRBJ1-2; abundance: NA; v_gene: TRBV29-1; len: 15; d_gene: NA; CDR3aa: CSVQGLQGMDYGYTF; CDR3nt: TGCAGCGTTCAAGGCCTACAGGGTATGGACTATGGCTACACCTTC
j_gene: TRBJ2-7; abundance: NA; v_gene: TRBV29-1; len: 13; d_gene: NA; CDR3aa: CSVSTAGNYEQYF; CDR3nt: TGCAGCGTTTCTACCGCAGGGAACTACGAGCAGTACTTC
j_gene: TRBJ2-5; abundance: NA; v_gene: TRBV7-2; len: 13; d_gene: NA; CDR3aa: CASSPSRWEVQYF; CDR3nt: TGTGCCAGCAGCCCTTCGCGCTGGGAGGTCCAGTACTTC
j_gene: TRBJ1-2; abundance: NA; v_gene: TRBV2; len: 14; d_gene: NA; CDR3aa: CASSEETGIYGYTF; CDR3nt: TGTGCCAGCAGTGAAGAGACAGGCATCTATGGCTACACCTTC
j_gene: TRBJ2-3; abundance: few; v_gene: TRBV19; len: 12; d_gene: NA; CDR3aa: CASSRPEGGQYF; CDR3nt: TGTGCCAGTAGTCGGCCGGAGGGTGGGCAGTATTTT
j_gene: TRBJ1-5; abundance: NA; v_gene: TRBV2; len: 15; d_gene: TRBD1; CDR3aa: CASRRTGGSGQPQHF; CDR3nt: TGTGCCAGCAGAAGAACAGGGGGCTCAGGGCAGCCCCAGCATTTT
j_gene: TRBJ2-1; abundance: NA; v_gene: TRBV29-1; len: 13; d_gene: NA; CDR3aa: CSVGYTAYNEQFF; CDR3nt: TGCAGCGTCGGTTATACAGCTTACAATGAGCAGTTCTTC
j_gene: TRBJ2-7; abundance: NA; v_gene: TRBV20-1; len: 11; d_gene: NA; CDR3aa: CSARGTGEQYF; CDR3nt: TGCAGTGCTAGAGGGACGGGCGAGCAGTACTTC
j_gene: TRBJ2-7; abundance: NA; v_gene: TRBV4-3; len: 13; d_gene: NA; CDR3aa: CASSQGSGYEQYF; CDR3nt: TGCGCCAGCAGCCAAGGATCCGGGTACGAGCAGTACTTC
j_gene: TRBJ1-5; abundance: NA; v_gene: TRBV2; len: 15; d_gene: TRBD1; CDR3aa: CASSDNSPGGQPQHF; CDR3nt: TGTGCCAGCAGTGATAACAGCCCAGGGGGTCAGCCCCAGCATTTT
j_gene: TRBJ1-2; abundance: NA; v_gene: TRBV30; len: 14; d_gene: NA; CDR3aa: CASSSGGRPYGYTF; CDR3nt: TGTGCCTCCTCCTCCGGGGGCAGGCCCTATGGCTACACCTTC
j_gene: TRBJ2-7; abundance: NA; v_gene: TRBV7-9; len: 12; d_gene: NA; CDR3aa: CASSYQGYEQYF; CDR3nt: TGTGCCAGCAGCTACCAGGGGTACGAGCAGTACTTC
j_gene: TRBJ1-5; abundance: few; v_gene: TRBV10-3; len: 13; d_gene: NA; CDR3aa: CASRGSGNQPQHF; CDR3nt: TGTGCCTCCCGGGGATCTGGCAATCAGCCCCAGCATTTT
j_gene: TRBJ1-5; abundance: few; v_gene: TRBV5-6; len: 14; d_gene: TRBD1; CDR3aa: CASSFRDRNQPQHF; CDR3nt: TGTGCCAGCAGCTTCCGGGACAGGAATCAGCCCCAGCATTTT
j_gene: TRBJ2-7; abundance: few; v_gene: TRBV29-1; len: 14; d_gene: TRBD2; CDR3aa: CSVFPLAGGNKQYF; CDR3nt: TGCAGCGTTTTTCCTCTAGCGGGAGGTAACAAGCAGTACTTC
j_gene: TRBJ2-7; abundance: few; v_gene: TRBV11-2; len: 15; d_gene: TRBD2; CDR3aa: CASSLDLSGSYEQYF; CDR3nt: TGTGCCAGCAGCTTAGATCTTAGCGGGAGCTACGAGCAGTACTTC
j_gene: TRBJ1-2; abundance: few; v_gene: TRBV9; len: 16; d_gene: NA; CDR3aa: CASSPQIRDLGEGYTF; CDR3nt: TGTGCCAGCAGCCCACAGATACGGGACTTGGGGGAGGGCTACACCTTC
j_gene: TRBJ2-7; abundance: few; v_gene: TRBV7-2; len: 14; d_gene: NA; CDR3aa: CASSRYGDDYEQYF; CDR3nt: TGTGCCAGCAGCCGTTACGGGGACGACTACGAGCAGTACTTC
j_gene: TRBJ1-2; abundance: once; v_gene: TRBV7-2; len: 13; d_gene: NA; CDR3aa: CASSLDSGIGYTF; CDR3nt: TGTGCCAGCAGCTTGGACAGTGGGATCGGCTACACCTTC
j_gene: TRBJ2-4; abundance: NA; v_gene: TRBV29-1; len: 15; d_gene: NA; CDR3aa: CSARGAGKAKNIQYF; CDR3nt: TGCAGCGCTCGAGGGGCGGGAAAAGCCAAAAACATTCAGTACTTC
j_gene: TRBJ2-7; abundance: NA; v_gene: TRBV2; len: 14; d_gene: NA; CDR3aa: CASSAEQGAYEQYF; CDR3nt: TGTGCCAGCAGTGCCGAGCAGGGCGCCTACGAGCAGTACTTC
j_gene: TRBJ2-1; abundance: NA; v_gene: TRBV30; len: 12; d_gene: TRBD1; CDR3aa: CAWTQGAGQQFF; CDR3nt: TGTGCCTGGACCCAGGGGGCCGGTCAGCAGTTCTTC
j_gene: TRBJ2-2; abundance: NA; v_gene: TRBV6-6; len: 15; d_gene: TRBD2; CDR3aa: CASEASGRKTGELFF; CDR3nt: TGTGCCAGCGAGGCTAGCGGGAGAAAAACCGGGGAGCTGTTTTTT
j_gene: TRBJ2-7; abundance: few; v_gene: TRBV7-2; len: 15; d_gene: TRBD2; CDR3aa: CASSTRTSGTQEQYF; CDR3nt: TGTGCCAGCAGCACCCGGACTAGCGGTACGCAAGAGCAGTACTTC
j_gene: TRBJ1-5; abundance: many; v_gene: TRBV2; len: 12; d_gene: NA; CDR3aa: CASSAGNQPQHF; CDR3nt: TGTGCCAGCAGTGCTGGCAATCAGCCCCAGCATTTT
j_gene: TRBJ2-7; abundance: few; v_gene: TRBV9; len: 16; d_gene: TRBD1; CDR3aa: CASSVGPQGETYEQYF; CDR3nt: TGTGCCAGCAGCGTAGGGCCCCAGGGGGAGACCTACGAGCAGTACTTC
j_gene: TRBJ2-2; abundance: NA; v_gene: TRBV5-1; len: 16; d_gene: NA; CDR3aa: CASSSGVADYTGELFF; CDR3nt: TGCGCCAGCAGCTCCGGGGTAGCGGACTACACCGGGGAGCTGTTTTTT
j_gene: TRBJ1-3; abundance: once; v_gene: TRBV29-1; len: 13; d_gene: TRBD1; CDR3aa: CSVPGQGANTIYF; CDR3nt: TGCAGCGTACCGGGACAGGGGGCCAACACCATATATTTT